These T cell receptor beta chains were read from a single sample in a study of blood T cell repertoires in COVID-19. Sequencing used immunoSEQ multiplex PCR; TCRdb keeps in-frame clones, though not all of them. The table records about 200,000 clones, approximately 83% of them present only once. The material sequenced was peripheral blood. The receptors here all came from a man aged 40-49 years with acute or convalescent COVID-19. Both conserved end residues are part of each CDR3. The D gene is left open where the match is weak. A row's size may be missing; if present it is once, few, many or a size class.

CDR3 DNA,CDR3 protein,clone size,V gene,D gene,J gene
TGTGCCAGCAGCTTGAGAGGGTATGGCTACACCTTC,CASSLRGYGYTF,-,TRBV5-6,-,TRBJ1-2
TGTGCCAGCAGTCCGGGGACAGGGAACGGCTACACCTTC,CASSPGTGNGYTF,once,TRBV6-5,TRBD1,TRBJ1-2
TGTGCCAGCAATGAGGGGGCGGTCTACAATGAGCAGTTCTTC,CASNEGAVYNEQFF,-,TRBV6-6,TRBD1,TRBJ2-1
TGCAGCTTCCGGGACAGAGTCCAAGAGACCCAGTACTTC,CSFRDRVQETQYF,-,TRBV29-1,TRBD1,TRBJ2-5
TGTGCCAGCAGTGAATGGGCTAGCGGGAGCCTGGACCAGTTCTTC,CASSEWASGSLDQFF,once,TRBV2,TRBD2,TRBJ2-1
TGTGCCAGCAGCCTAACCGGTCACAGGGCTAACACCGGGGAGCTGTTTTTT,CASSLTGHRANTGELFF,-,TRBV4-2,-,TRBJ2-2
TGTGCCAGCAGCCAAGGGGTGAACACCGGGGAGCTGTTTTTT,CASSQGVNTGELFF,-,TRBV7-9,-,TRBJ2-2
TGTGCCAGTAGTACCATCGAAGGGGGAGGGCCCTACAATGAGCAGTTCTTC,CASSTIEGGGPYNEQFF,once,TRBV19,-,TRBJ2-1
TGTGCCAGCAGTGGGACAGGGTCTGGGAGCTATGGCTACACCTTC,CASSGTGSGSYGYTF,once,TRBV6-6,TRBD1,TRBJ1-2
TGTGCCAGCAGCCCCTACAGACTAGCGGGAGGACAAGAGACCCAGTACTTC,CASSPYRLAGGQETQYF,few,TRBV14,TRBD2,TRBJ2-5
TGCAGTGCTAGTCTCGGGGCTGGAAACACCATATATTTT,CSASLGAGNTIYF,-,TRBV20-1,-,TRBJ1-3
TGTGCCAGTCCTAGGGTAGGACAGCCACCTCGCGGGGGGGGTTATGGCTACACCTTC,CASPRVGQPPRGGGYGYTF,-,TRBV21-1,-,TRBJ1-2
TGTGCCAGCAGCTACGGGACAACTGGAAACACCATATATTTT,CASSYGTTGNTIYF,-,TRBV6-6,-,TRBJ1-3
TGCGCCAGCGGCCGGGGGGACTCCTACAATGAGCAGTTCTTC,CASGRGDSYNEQFF,-,TRBV5-1,TRBD2,TRBJ2-1
TGTGCCAGCAGTTACCACACGGGACACCTCTCCTACGAGCAGTACTTC,CASSYHTGHLSYEQYF,-,TRBV6-6,-,TRBJ2-7
TGTGCCAGCAGTTACCCCCCGGACAGGGGAAACACTGAAGCTTTCTTT,CASSYPPDRGNTEAFF,-,TRBV6-5,TRBD1,TRBJ1-1
TGTGCCAGCAGTTACCCAGGGTCATCTGAAGCTTTCTTT,CASSYPGSSEAFF,-,TRBV6-5,-,TRBJ1-1
TGTGCCAGCAGTTTAAGCGGGGGCCAAAATGAGCAGTTCTTC,CASSLSGGQNEQFF,once,TRBV28,TRBD2,TRBJ2-1
TGTGCCAGCAGCCAAACCGGGACAGGAAATACCGGGGAGCTGTTTTTT,CASSQTGTGNTGELFF,-,TRBV7-8,TRBD1,TRBJ2-2
TGCGCCAGCAGCTTGCCACAGATCGGCTACGAGCAGTACTTC,CASSLPQIGYEQYF,-,TRBV5-1,-,TRBJ2-7
TGTGCCAGCAGTGAAGTGGGACAGGGGGGAGAGCAGTACTTC,CASSEVGQGGEQYF,-,TRBV6-1,TRBD1,TRBJ2-7
TGCGCCAGCAGCTTGGCGGCAGGGCTAACACCCTACTCTGGGGCCAACGTCCTGACTTTC,CASSLAAGLTPYSGANVLTF,-,TRBV5-1,-,TRBJ2-6
TGTGCCAGCAGCTTAGTCGGACAGGGGGCCAGGGAAAAACTGTTTTTT,CASSLVGQGAREKLFF,-,TRBV7-9,TRBD1,TRBJ1-4
TGTGCCAGCAGCTTAATCGGACACCTTACTGGCTACACCTTC,CASSLIGHLTGYTF,few,TRBV5-4,-,TRBJ1-2